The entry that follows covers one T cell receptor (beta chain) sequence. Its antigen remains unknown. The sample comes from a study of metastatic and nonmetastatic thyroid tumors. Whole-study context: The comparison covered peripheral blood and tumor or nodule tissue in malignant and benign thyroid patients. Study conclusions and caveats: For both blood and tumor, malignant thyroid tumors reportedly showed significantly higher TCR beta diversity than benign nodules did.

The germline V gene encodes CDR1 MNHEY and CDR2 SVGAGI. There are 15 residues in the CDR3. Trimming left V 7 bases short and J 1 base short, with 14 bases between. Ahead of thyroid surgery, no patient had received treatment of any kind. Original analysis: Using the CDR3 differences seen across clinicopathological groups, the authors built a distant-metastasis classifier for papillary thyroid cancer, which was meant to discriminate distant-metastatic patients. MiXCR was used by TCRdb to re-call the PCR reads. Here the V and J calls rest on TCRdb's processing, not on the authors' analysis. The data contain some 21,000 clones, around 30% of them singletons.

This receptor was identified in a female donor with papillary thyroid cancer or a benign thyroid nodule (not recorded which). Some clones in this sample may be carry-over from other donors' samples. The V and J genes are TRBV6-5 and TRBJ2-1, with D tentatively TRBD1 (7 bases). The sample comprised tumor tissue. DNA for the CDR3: TGTGCCAGCAAACCAGGGGGGACATCCTACAATGAGCAGTTCTTC. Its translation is CASKPGGTSYNEQFF.